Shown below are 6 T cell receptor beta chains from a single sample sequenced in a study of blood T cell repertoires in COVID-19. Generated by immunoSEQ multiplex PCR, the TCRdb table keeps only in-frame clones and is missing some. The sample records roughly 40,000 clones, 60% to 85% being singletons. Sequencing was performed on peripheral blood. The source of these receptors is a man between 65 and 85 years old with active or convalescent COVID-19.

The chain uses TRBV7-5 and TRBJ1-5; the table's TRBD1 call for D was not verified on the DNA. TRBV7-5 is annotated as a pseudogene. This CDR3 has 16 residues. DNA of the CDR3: TGTGTCAGAAGCCCGCGGGACAGGGGGACGAATCAGCCCCAGCATTTT. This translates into CVRSPRDRGTNQPQHF.

The CDR3 DNA sequence: TGTGCCAGTAGTATCGATATGGGACAGCACACCGGGGAGCTGTTTTTT. Translating gives CASSIDMGQHTGELFF. The V and J genes are TRBV19 and TRBJ2-2; 7 bases match TRBD1. This CDR3 has 16 residues. V gave up 3 bases and J gave up 3 bases; unmatched junction bases: 7. Per the germline V gene, CDR1 is LNHDA and CDR2 is SQIVND (reference sequence).

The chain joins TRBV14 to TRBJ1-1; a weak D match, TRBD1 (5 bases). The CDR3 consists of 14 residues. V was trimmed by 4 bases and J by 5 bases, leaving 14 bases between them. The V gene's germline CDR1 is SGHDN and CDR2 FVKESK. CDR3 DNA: TGTGCCAGCAGCCCATGGGGGGGAGTGACTGAAGCTTTCTTT. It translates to CASSPWGGVTEAFF.

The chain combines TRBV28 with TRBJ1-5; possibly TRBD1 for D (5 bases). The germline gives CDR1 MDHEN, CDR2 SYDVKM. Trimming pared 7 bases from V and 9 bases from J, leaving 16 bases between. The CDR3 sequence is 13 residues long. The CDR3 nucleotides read TGTGCCAGCACCATAGGGGCAAGAACGCCCCAGCATTTT. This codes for CASTIGARTPQHF.

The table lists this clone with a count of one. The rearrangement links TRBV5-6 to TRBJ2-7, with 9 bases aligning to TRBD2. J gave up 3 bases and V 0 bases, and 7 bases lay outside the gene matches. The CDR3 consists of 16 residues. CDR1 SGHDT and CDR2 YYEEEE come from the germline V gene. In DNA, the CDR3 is TGTGCCAGCAGCTTGGCCCGTAGGACTAGCGACTACGAGCAGTACTTC. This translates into CASSLARRTSDYEQYF.

The CDR3: CASSRDRGMDTQYF. CDR3 DNA: TGTGCCAGCAGTCGGGACAGGGGGATGGATACGCAGTATTTT. The chain uses TRBV6-5 and TRBJ2-3, with 11 nucleotides matching TRBD1. Germline assignment: CDR1 MNHEY and CDR2 SVGAGI. CDR3 length: 14 residues. With 5 bases clipped from V and 6 bases from J, the junction kept 4 bases outside the gene matches.